Ten or more counts support the clone carrying this T cell receptor beta chain. Its specificity is not known. This entry belongs to a study of neurological immune-mediated disorders. Study-level results: Subjects shared no identical expanded-clone CDR3 amino acid sequences, suggesting private TCR-beta repertoires in all groups. Whereas HTLV-1-associated myelopathy showed the most TCR clonal expansion, multiple sclerosis showed the least, with levels below those of healthy controls.

Germline CDR1 SGHRS, CDR2 YFSETQ. V was pared by 0 bases and J by 7 bases, with 7 bases of the junction left unmatched. The CDR3 spans 15 residues. The cDNA was synthesized by means of template-switch 5'RACE, which was carried out with 10-nucleotide random UMIs. TCRdb itself ran the 5' RACE reads through MiXCR, one entry per CDR3 protein. This table has about 62,000 distinct CDR3 sequences, around 3.8% appearing once. Where libraries were unsorted, they were derived from 2 million PBMCs stored at -80 degrees C. The sequenced sample consisted of PBMCs. This receptor was obtained from a woman between 50 and 59 years old with multiple sclerosis. The chain carries TRBV5-1 and TRBJ2-1; 7 bases are a match to TRBD2. DNA of the CDR3: TGCGCCAGCAGCTTGGAGTCTAGCGGCAGGAATGAGCAGTTCTTC. Translating it yields CASSLESSGRNEQFF.